This is a list of T cell receptor beta chains from one sample in a study of T cells in Graves' hyperthyroidism and ophthalmopathy. Each CDR3 protein gets one entry after TCRdb re-called the multiplex PCR reads with MiXCR. The profile shows some 740,000 distinct CDR3 sequences, 14% of them singletons. The specimen was blood. All receptors come from a woman aged 18-29 years with Graves' hyperthyroidism. CDR3s include the opening cysteine and the closing phenylalanine or tryptophan. A D gene is named only where the DNA matches it firmly. Size tells how often a clone was seen (once, few, many) or the class of an expanded clone, and some rows leave it out.

v_call	j_call	cdr3_length	d_call	clone_size	cdr3_nt	cdr3_aa
TRBV19	TRBJ1-6	16	NA	NA	TGTGCCAGTAGTGTCAACCACGGGGGTTATAATTCACCCCTCCACTTT	CASSVNHGGYNSPLHF
TRBV20-1	TRBJ2-1	16	TRBD2	many	TGCAGTGCTAGAGATCGAGGCGGGAGGGCCTACAATGAGCAGTTCTTC	CSARDRGGRAYNEQFF
TRBV10-2	TRBJ2-7	14	TRBD2	NA	TGCGCCAGCAGTGAGGGGACTAGAACCTACGAGCAGTACTTC	CASSEGTRTYEQYF
TRBV18	TRBJ2-5	12	NA	few	TGTGCCAGCTCACTCACCAAAGAGACCCAGTACTTC	CASSLTKETQYF
TRBV9	TRBJ2-1	15	NA	NA	TGTGCCAGCAGCGTAGCTCCCACGTCCTACAATGAGCAGTTCTTC	CASSVAPTSYNEQFF
TRBV20-1	TRBJ2-1	16	TRBD2	many	TGCAGTGCTAGAAAGGGACTAGCGGGAGGCAGCAATGAGCAGTTCTTC	CSARKGLAGGSNEQFF
TRBV28	TRBJ2-2	14	NA	NA	TGTGCCAGCAGTCTCTTTGGGGGATCCGGGGAGCTGTTTTTT	CASSLFGGSGELFF
TRBV12-3/TRBV12-4	TRBJ2-1	15	TRBD2	few	TGTGCCAGCAGAGGGACTAGCGGGGACCACAATGAGCAGTTCTTC	CASRGTSGDHNEQFF
TRBV7-6	TRBJ1-5	21	NA	many	TGTGCCAGCAGCTTAGCGTCCCAACTTGGTGACAGGCACCCTCGCAATCAGCCCCAGCATTTT	CASSLASQLGDRHPRNQPQHF
TRBV6-1	TRBJ1-1	14	NA	many	TGTGCCAGCACCGCCCCAGTGCCTAACACTGAAGCTTTCTTT	CASTAPVPNTEAFF
TRBV12-3/TRBV12-4	TRBJ2-5	13	NA	NA	TGTGCCAACAGTTTAACAGGGCCGGAGACCCAGTACTTC	CANSLTGPETQYF
TRBV7-3	TRBJ1-3	16	TRBD1	NA	TGTGCCAGCAGCTTAAAAGGGACAGCCTCTGGAAACACCATATATTTT	CASSLKGTASGNTIYF
TRBV10-3	TRBJ2-3	18	TRBD2	many	TGTGCCATCGGGACTAGCGACCTTAAACAAACTAGCACAGATACGCAGTATTTT	CAIGTSDLKQTSTDTQYF
TRBV6-1	TRBJ2-2	18	TRBD2	NA	TGTGCCAGCAGCTTCCTGACTAGCGGGAGGCCGTTGGGCGGGGAGCTGTTTTTT	CASSFLTSGRPLGGELFF
TRBV11-3	TRBJ1-1	14	NA	few	TGTGCCAGCAGCAAAAGACAGGCCAACACTGAAGCTTTCTTT	CASSKRQANTEAFF
TRBV19	TRBJ1-5	15	NA	few	TGTGCCAGTAGGGCCAGGGGCACTAGCAATCAGCCCCAGCATTTT	CASRARGTSNQPQHF
TRBV20-1	TRBJ2-7	13	NA	many	TGCAGTGCTAGAGACCCAGGCTCGAGAGAGCAGTACTTC	CSARDPGSREQYF